This entry lists 17 T cell receptor beta chains sequenced from one sample in a study of human T cells and chemical hapten exposure. TCRdb processed the RACE reads anew with MiXCR; each CDR3 protein has one entry. Of about 110,000 distinct CDR3 sequences listed, more than 10% are singletons. Noted time point: pre-sensitization, week 0. Treatment meaning: therapeutic diphenylcyclopropenone sensitization with weekly scalp DPC. The specimen comprised whole blood, sampled in connection with sensitization to the hapten diphenylcyclopropenone (DPC). Receptor source: a woman aged 45-60 years with alopecia areata. Some clones in this sample may be carry-over from other donors' samples.

This clonotype was counted ten times or more. The chain combines TRBV29-1 with TRBJ1-3, with a tentative D call TRBD1 (6 bases). CDR3 size: 16 residues. In germline, CDR1 is SQVTM, CDR2 ANQGSEA. Trimming left V 5 bases short and J 0 bases short, with 17 bases between. CDR3 sequence (DNA): TGCAGCGTTACCCGGGACACGGCTAGCTCTGGAAACACCATATATTTT. Translation: CSVTRDTASSGNTIYF. Filled out from reference TRBV29-1 and TRBJ1-3, the complete variable domain reads SAVISQKPSRDICQRGTSLTIQCQVDSQVTMMFWYRQQPGQSLTLIATANQGSEATYESGFVIDKFPISRPNLTFSTLTVSNMSPEDSSIYLCSVTRDTASSGNTIYFGEGSWLTVV.

On this clonotype itself: The final CDR3 position lacks the conserved phenylalanine or tryptophan, pointing to a likely read error. V and J are TRBV7-9 and TRBJ2-7, with D perhaps TRBD1 (5 bases). The germline CDR1 and CDR2 sequences are SEHNR and FQNEAQ (reference sequence). V lost 4 bases to trimming and J lost 5 bases, with 9 bases between them. The CDR3 length is 12 residues. The CDR3 sequence: CASSSRDNEQYL. The CDR3 DNA is TGTGCCAGCAGCTCCAGGGATAACGAGCAGTACTTG.

This clonotype was detected ten times or more. The chain links TRBV18 to TRBJ1-1; 7 bases line up with TRBD1. The CDR3 is made up of 14 amino acids. Germline trimming cut 3 bases from V and 2 bases from J; bases unmatched to any gene: 3. Per the germline V gene, CDR1 is KGHSH and CDR2 is LQKENI. In DNA, the CDR3 is TGTGCCAGCTCACCGGACAGGAAAAACACTGAAGCTTTCTTT. Protein sequence: CASSPDRKNTEAFF.

The J gene is TRBJ2-7, the V gene TRBV2, with D maybe TRBD2 (5 bases). Trimming removed 1 base from V and 3 bases from J, with 10 bases in between. The CDR3 runs to 14 residues. From germline, CDR1 is SNHLY and CDR2 FYNNEI. CDR3 nucleotides: TGTGCCAGCAGTGAAGGTACGGGGTTCTACGAGCAGTACTTC. Encoded protein: CASSEGTGFYEQYF.

V gene TRBV5-1 combines with J gene TRBJ1-4, with D possibly being TRBD1 (5 bases). CDR3 length: 15 amino acids. Germline-derived CDR1 and CDR2 are SGHRS and YFSETQ. The V end lost 1 base, the J end lost 4 bases, and 11 bases lay between the germline ends. CDR3 in amino acids: CASSLTGTGNEKLFF. The CDR3 DNA sequence: TGCGCCAGCAGCTTGACCGGGACGGGTAATGAAAAACTGTTTTTT.

The rearrangement uses TRBV12-3 or TRBV12-4 and TRBJ1-6; no clear D. This CDR3 comprises 14 residues. Trimming removed 7 bases from V and 10 bases from J, with 17 bases in between. The CDR3 here is CASTPDRAGSPLHF. CDR3 DNA sequence: TGTGCCAGCACCCCAGACCGGGCGGGGTCACCCCTCCACTTT.

Written as DNA, the CDR3 is TGTGCCAGCTTGACCGGGGAATCCTACGAGCAGTACTTC. This codes for CASLTGESYEQYF. The chain employs TRBV6-2 or TRBV6-3 and TRBJ2-7, with D maybe TRBD2 (5 bases). The germline V and J ends were trimmed by 8 bases and 1 base, with 12 bases remaining between them. The CDR3 sequence is 13 residues long. Germline-derived CDR1 and CDR2 are MNHEY and SVGEGT.

This clonotype was observed a single time. Here the CDR3 DNA reads TGTGCCAGCAGCCCACTAGCAGCTACCTACAATGAGCAGTTCTTC. Translation: CASSPLAATYNEQFF. V is TRBV3-1 and J is TRBJ2-1; weak D call: TRBD2 (6 bases). The CDR3 consists of 15 residues. CDR1 is LGHDT, CDR2 YNNKEL, per germline (reference sequence). Trimming left V 4 bases short and J 2 bases short, with 12 bases between.

The genes are TRBV18 and TRBJ2-7, with D possibly being TRBD1 (6 bases). Germline V lookup: CDR1 KGHSH, CDR2 LQKENI. The CDR3 runs 14 residues. Trimming left V 1 base short and J 6 bases short, with 13 bases between. CDR3: CASSPRQESREQYF. The CDR3 region has the DNA TGTGCCAGCTCACCACGACAGGAGTCTCGCGAGCAGTACTTC.

The chain combines TRBV29-1 with TRBJ2-2; D perhaps matches TRBD1 (5 bases). Germline V lookup: CDR1 SQVTM, CDR2 ANQGSEA. The V and J ends lost 5 bases and 3 bases respectively, with 13 bases between them. The CDR3 covers 14 residues. The CDR3: CSVRNRTYTGELFF. For the CDR3, the DNA is TGCAGCGTTAGGAACAGGACCTACACCGGGGAGCTGTTTTTT.

This clonotype was counted a few times. V and J are TRBV28 and TRBJ1-4, with TRBD1 as a possible D gene (5 bases). The ends were cut back, 6 bases at V and 4 bases at J, with 15 bases in the middle. The CDR3 length is 15 residues. The germline V gene encodes CDR1 MDHEN and CDR2 SYDVKM. The CDR3 reads CASRPSTERNEKLFF. CDR3 DNA sequence: TGTGCCAGCAGACCCTCGACAGAACGTAATGAAAAACTGTTTTTT.

On this clonotype: This may arise from a read error, as a much more abundant clone is one base away. V usage is TRBV20-1 and J usage is TRBJ1-3, with TRBD1 as a possible D gene (5 bases). Germline V lookup: CDR1 DFQATT, CDR2 SNEGSKA (reference sequence). V was shortened by 0 bases and J by 2 bases, with 11 bases between the two germline ends. The CDR3 length is 15 residues. The CDR3 reads CSAREDGATGNTIYF. CDR3 nucleotides: TGCAGTGCTAGAGAGGATGGGGCTACTGGAAACACCATATATTTT.

This clonotype was counted only a few times. DNA for the CDR3: TGTGCCTCCGGGACAGGTCACTACGAGCAGTACTTC. Translation gives CASGTGHYEQYF. The chain employs TRBV28 and TRBJ2-7; 8 bases line up with TRBD1. The CDR3 has 12 residues. Germline values: CDR1 MDHEN, CDR2 SYDVKM. J gave up 3 bases and V 11 bases, and 6 bases lay outside the gene matches.

This clonotype was seen at least ten times. This sequence joins TRBV4-1 and TRBJ1-5, with D possibly TRBD1 on 5 matching bases. This CDR3 contains 14 residues. With 3 bases removed from V and 6 bases from J, the gap between germline ends came to 12 bases. Germline assignment: CDR1 MGHRA and CDR2 YSYEKL. CDR3 sequence reads: CASSQFGQGQPQHF. The CDR3 DNA is TGCGCCAGCAGCCAGTTTGGGCAGGGTCAGCCCCAGCATTTT.

A few counts support this clonotype. The chain uses TRBV28 and TRBJ1-1; D call uncertain. The CDR3 contains 11 residues. V was trimmed by 6 bases and J by 0 bases, leaving 2 bases between them. Germline CDR1 reads MDHEN; CDR2 reads SYDVKM. In nucleotides, the CDR3 is TGTGCCAGCAGCATGAACACTGAAGCTTTCTTT. Translated: CASSMNTEAFF.

The gene calls are TRBV6-5 and TRBJ1-1; weak D call: TRBD1 (6 bases). The germline V gene encodes CDR1 MNHEY and CDR2 SVGAGI. The V end lost 6 bases, the J end lost 7 bases, and 21 bases lay between the germline ends. The CDR3 consists of 15 residues. The CDR3 DNA follows: TGTGCCAGCAGACCACAGGGAACCCGAGCAATTGAAGCTTTCTTT. Translation gives CASRPQGTRAIEAFF.

In this sample, this clonotype turned up many times. V gene TRBV7-2 combines with J gene TRBJ2-3; D unclear. Germline CDR1 and CDR2: SGHTA and FQGNSA. V lost 4 bases to trimming and J lost 6 bases, with 8 bases between them. CDR3 length: 12 amino acids. CDR3 amino acids: CASSSNPDTQYF. The DNA of the CDR3 is TGTGCCAGCAGCTCGAACCCTGATACGCAGTATTTT.